Listed below are T cell receptor beta chains from one sample, sequenced in a study of blood T cell repertoires in COVID-19. This table comes from immunoSEQ multiplex PCR, and its TCRdb copy is limited to in-frame clones, with some not included. The sample gives around 140,000 clones, less than 85% of which show up once; about 15% is in the top ten. Sequencing input: peripheral blood. Every receptor here comes from a woman of 80 years or more with acute or convalescent COVID-19. Both conserved end residues are part of each CDR3. A D gene is named only where the DNA matches it firmly.

>TRBV25-1|TRBJ2-5|TRBD1
CASSDQTGPEETQYF
TGTGCCAGCAGTGACCAGACAGGGCCCGAGGAGACCCAGTACTTC
>TRBV7-8|TRBJ2-7|TRBD2
CASSLVTGTSGGLSEQYF
TGTGCCAGCAGCTTAGTGACCGGGACTAGCGGGGGGCTCTCCGAGCAGTACTTC
>TRBV11-2|TRBJ1-2|TRBD1
CASSLDMGQRNYGYTF
TGTGCCAGCAGCTTAGATATGGGACAGAGAAACTATGGCTACACCTTC
>TRBV6-6|TRBJ1-3|TRBD1
CASSYPGGGGNTIYF
TGTGCCAGCAGTTACCCAGGGGGCGGTGGAAACACCATATATTTT
>TRBV10-1|TRBJ1-2|TRBD1
CASIYRGNNYGYTF
TGCGCCAGCATTTACAGGGGTAACAACTATGGCTACACCTTC
>TRBV19|TRBJ1-5|TRBD1
CASRRDRNSNQPQHF
TGTGCCAGTAGACGGGACAGGAATAGCAATCAGCCCCAGCATTTT
>TRBV5-1|TRBJ1-2|-
CASSVREPANYGYTF
TGCGCCAGCAGCGTCAGGGAACCAGCTAACTATGGCTACACCTTC
>TRBV19|TRBJ1-1|TRBD1
CASSMDRGDTEAFF
TGTGCCAGTAGTATGGACAGGGGAGACACTGAAGCTTTCTTT
>TRBV5-1|TRBJ1-6|TRBD1
CASSLDGQGGSPLHF
TGCGCCAGCAGCTTGGACGGACAGGGGGGTTCACCCCTCCACTTT
>TRBV3-1/TRBV3-2|TRBJ1-1|-
CASSQAGSTEAFF
TGTGCCAGCAGCCAAGCGGGGAGCACTGAAGCTTTCTTT
>TRBV19|TRBJ2-1|TRBD2
CASSIRTSGIYEQFF
TGTGCCAGTAGTATACGTACTAGCGGGATATATGAGCAGTTCTTC
>TRBV29-1|TRBJ2-3|-
CSVEGEGPTQYF
TGCAGCGTTGAGGGTGAGGGCCCTACGCAGTATTTT
>TRBV4-1|TRBJ2-7|TRBD1
CASSQGGGGEQYF
TGCGCCAGCAGCCAAGGAGGGGGCGGCGAGCAGTACTTC